The next 15 T cell receptor beta chains were all read from a single sample in a study of CD8 T cells in ankylosing spondylitis. Study results and caveats: A TCR beta motif of fewer than 10 highly homologous variants seemed to mark ankylosing spondylitis blood.

Their specific antigens are unknown. TCRdb reanalysed the 5' RACE reads using MiXCR and keeps one entry per CDR3 protein. The data hold some 400,000 distinct CDR3 sequences, with about a fifth observed a single time. The sequencing sample was made of blood, either unsorted or a sorted T cell fraction (not recorded which). These receptors were obtained from a male donor with ankylosing spondylitis.

The chain joins TRBV6-1 to TRBJ1-2; 7 bases fit TRBD1. This CDR3 comprises 14 residues. Germline loops: CDR1 MNHNS, CDR2 SASEGT. The V segment lost 4 bases and the J segment 5 bases; nucleotides outside the gene matches: 7. The CDR3 protein is CASSAQGQLYGYTF. CDR3 bases: TGTGCCAGCAGTGCCCAGGGACAGCTTTATGGCTACACCTTC.

The J gene is TRBJ2-3, the V gene TRBV7-2, with a possible D match to TRBD2 (6 bases). This CDR3 comprises 17 residues. Per germline, CDR1 SGHTA and CDR2 FQGNSA. V lost 5 bases, J lost 3 bases, and 21 bases lay in between. The CDR3 DNA reads as TGTGCCAGCAGCCCTAGGCCTAGCGCGACAAGGACAGATACGCAGTATTTT. Translated: CASSPRPSATRTDTQYF. The complete variable domain, with remaining parts taken from reference TRBV7-2 and TRBJ2-3, reads GAGVSQSPSNKVTEKGKDVELRCDPISGHTALYWYRQSLGQGLEFLIYFQGNSAPDKSGLPSDRFSAERTGGSVSTLTIQRTQQEDSAVYLCASSPRPSATRTDTQYFGPGTRLTVL.

This clonotype was counted a few times. The chain couples TRBV25-1 to TRBJ2-3; possibly TRBD1 for D (5 bases). The CDR3 contains 15 residues. V dropped 7 bases and J dropped 1 base, with 15 bases sitting between them. CDR1 is MGHDK, CDR2 SYGVNS, per germline. CDR3 region: CASNAGQPRTDTQYF. The CDR3 DNA sequence: TGTGCCAGCAATGCAGGGCAGCCCCGCACAGATACGCAGTATTTT. The full variable domain, in which reference TRBV25-1 and TRBJ2-3 provide the parts outside the CDR3, is EADIYQTPRYLVIGTGKKITLECSQTMGHDKMYWYQQDPGMELHLIHYSYGVNSTEKGDLSSESTVSRIRTEHFPLTLESARPSHTSQYLCASNAGQPRTDTQYFGPGTRLTVL.

The gene calls are TRBV20-1 and TRBJ2-7; 10 nucleotides align to TRBD1. V lost 5 bases and J lost 5; bases outside the gene matches: 12. The CDR3 spans 15 residues. Germline CDR1 is DFQATT and CDR2 is SNEGSKA (reference sequence). DNA of the CDR3: TGCAGTGCTGGAAGCCGACAGGGGGCTAGCGACGAGCAGTACTTC. Translated, it gives CSAGSRQGASDEQYF.

The rearrangement links TRBV9 to TRBJ1-2, with D tentatively TRBD1 (5 bases). CDR3 length equals 15 residues. Between the trimmed V and J ends, which lost 3 bases and 5 bases, there was a span of 17 bases. Germline V gene data show CDR1 as SGDLS and CDR2 as YYNGEE. In nucleotides, the CDR3 is TGTGCCAGCAGCGGTACGGGGGGTACCCTATATGGCTACACCTTC. It codes for CASSGTGGTLYGYTF.

The chain carries TRBV4-1 and TRBJ1-5; 10 nucleotides match TRBD1. Germline trimming cut 4 bases from V and 1 base from J; bases unmatched to any gene: 10. This CDR3 spans 18 amino acids. Germline CDR1 and CDR2: MGHRA and YSYEKL. The CDR3, as DNA: TGCGCCAGCAGCCGCCGGAACACGGGACAGGGGAGCAATCAGCCCCAGCATTTT. It is translated as CASSRRNTGQGSNQPQHF.

This chain uses TRBV7-2 with TRBJ2-7, with TRBD2 matching over 13 bases. V was clipped by 4 bases and J by 6 bases; unmatched bases: 3. Germline CDR1 SGHTA, CDR2 FQGNSA. The CDR3 covers 14 residues. In DNA form, the CDR3 reads TGTGCCAGCAGCTACCGGACTAGCGGGGGCGAGCAGTACTTC. This codes for CASSYRTSGGEQYF.

The V gene is TRBV29-1, the J gene TRBJ1-1, with 8 bases matching TRBD1. The CDR3 has 14 residues. Trimming took 3 bases from V and 1 from J; bases not matched to a gene: 4. Germline V gives CDR1 SQVTM, CDR2 ANQGSEA. This CDR3 reads CSVDGTGWNTEAFF. The CDR3, as DNA: TGCAGCGTTGACGGGACAGGATGGAACACTGAAGCTTTCTTT. Together with reference TRBV29-1 and TRBJ1-1, the CDR3 gives the full variable domain: SAVISQKPSRDICQRGTSLTIQCQVDSQVTMMFWYRQQPGQSLTLIATANQGSEATYESGFVIDKFPISRPNLTFSTLTVSNMSPEDSSIYLCSVDGTGWNTEAFFGQGTRLTVV.

Only one count was recorded for this clonotype. The chain joins TRBV15 to TRBJ2-1, with 7 bases matching TRBD1. The J segment lost 8 bases and the V segment lost 6 bases, leaving 16 bases of the junction unmatched. Germline V gene lookup returns CDR1 LNHNV and CDR2 YYDKDF (reference sequence). The CDR3 is made up of 16 amino acids. The CDR3 here is CATRRLSGPTGDEQFF. CDR3 in DNA: TGTGCCACCAGACGTCTTTCCGGACCCACAGGGGATGAGCAGTTCTTC.

CDR3 in amino acids: CASSPPAGSPLHF. CDR3 DNA sequence: TGTGCCAGCAGCCCTCCCGCGGGTTCACCCCTCCACTTT. The J gene is TRBJ1-6, the V gene TRBV12-3 or TRBV12-4; D is uncertain. The CDR3 length is 13 residues. Deletions cut 6 bases from V and 9 bases from J, with 12 bases between.

The table lists this clonotype with a few counts. The chain couples TRBV12-3 or TRBV12-4 to TRBJ1-5; 7 bases are a match to TRBD1. J lost 4 bases, V lost 6 bases, and 6 bases had no gene match. This CDR3 spans 14 amino acids. The CDR3 DNA reads as TGTGCCAGCAGACGACAGGGTGGGAATCAGCCCCAGCATTTT. Translating it yields CASRRQGGNQPQHF.

The gene calls are TRBV29-1 and TRBJ2-3; the D is unclear. The CDR3 is made up of 12 amino acids. The germline V gene has CDR1 SQVTM and CDR2 ANQGSEA. Between the trimmed V and J ends, which lost 2 bases and 8 bases, there was a span of 11 bases. The CDR3: CSVETAGGTQYF. DNA for the CDR3: TGCAGCGTTGAAACGGCCGGTGGTACGCAGTATTTT.

This sequence joins TRBV6-1 and TRBJ1-5; the match to TRBD1 covers 10 bases. Germline trimming cut 11 bases from V and 2 bases from J; bases unmatched to any gene: 6. CDR3 length: 14 amino acids. Germline CDR1 and CDR2: MNHNS and SASEGT. The CDR3 region is CAGDRGFGNQPQHF. CDR3 in DNA: TGTGCCGGGGACAGGGGCTTCGGCAATCAGCCCCAGCATTTT.

This clonotype has only a few counts. The chain couples TRBV20-1 to TRBJ1-1; 8 bases are shared with TRBD1. Trimming took 6 bases from V and 0 from J; bases not matched to a gene: 3. The CDR3 is 13 residues long. Looked up from germline, CDR1 is DFQATT and CDR2 is SNEGSKA (reference sequence). The CDR3 DNA follows: TGCAGTGCGCCGGACAGGGTGAACACTGAAGCTTTCTTT. It is translated as CSAPDRVNTEAFF.

This clonotype was seen a few times. The chain uses TRBV20-1 and TRBJ2-7, with D unclear. Germline V gene sequence: CDR1 DFQATT, CDR2 SNEGSKA (reference sequence). The CDR3 totals 11 residues. V dropped 2 bases and J dropped 0 bases, with 2 bases sitting between them. The CDR3 nucleotides are TGCAGTGCTAGAAACTCCTACGAGCAGTACTTC. Residues: CSARNSYEQYF.